One and the same sample provided the 18 T cell receptor beta chains below, sequenced in a study of T cells in Graves' hyperthyroidism and ophthalmopathy. TCR beta CDR3 regions were amplified from RNA. The TCR CDR3 first-round RT-PCR relied on the HTBI primer set. Each CDR3 protein gets one entry after TCRdb re-called the multiplex PCR reads with MiXCR. The data hold about 290,000 distinct CDR3 sequences, with roughly an eighth observed a single time. Material: blood. The receptors shown here come from a middle-aged woman with Graves' hyperthyroidism.

This clonotype has a handful of counts. This chain uses TRBV12-3 or TRBV12-4 with TRBJ2-2; 9 nucleotides line up with TRBD1. The J segment lost 5 bases and the V segment lost 7 bases, leaving 5 bases of the junction unmatched. This CDR3 is built from 14 residues. CDR3 loop: CASTPGTGTGELFF. The CDR3 bases are TGTGCCAGCACCCCCGGGACAGGGACCGGGGAGCTGTTTTTT.

This clonotype has ten or more counts. The chain employs TRBV9 and TRBJ1-2, with D tentatively TRBD1 (5 bases). Between the trimmed V and J ends, which lost 5 bases and 6 bases, there was a span of 11 bases. The CDR3 spans 12 residues. The germline gives CDR1 SGDLS, CDR2 YYNGEE. CDR3 DNA sequence: TGTGCCAGCAGAGGGGCAGGAGATGGCTACACCTTC. This gives the protein CASRGAGDGYTF.

This clonotype was counted between two and nine times. The J gene is TRBJ1-6, the V gene TRBV6-5; tentative D call: TRBD1 (6 bases). Germline CDR1 MNHEY, CDR2 SVGAGI. V lost 4 bases and J 5 bases, leaving 12 bases between the germline ends. The CDR3 runs 15 residues. CDR3 amino acids: CASSWGGANNSPLHF. CDR3 nucleotides: TGTGCCAGCAGTTGGGGGGGGGCCAATAATTCACCCCTCCACTTT.

This clonotype was seen many times. The chain is built from TRBV20-1 and TRBJ2-1; 7 bases line up with TRBD2. The ends lost 6 bases at V and 8 bases at J; junction bases unmatched: 16. This CDR3 has 15 residues. Looked up from germline, CDR1 is DFQATT and CDR2 is SNEGSKA (reference sequence). The CDR3 here is CSAPTLAGVEDEQFF. The DNA for the CDR3 is TGCAGTGCCCCCACCCTTGCGGGAGTTGAGGATGAGCAGTTCTTC.

Many counts were recorded for this clonotype. This chain uses TRBV30 with TRBJ1-2; TRBD1 matches at 7 bases. CDR1 and CDR2 from the germline V gene are GTSNPN and SVGIG (reference sequence). This CDR3 contains 14 residues. The V gene end was trimmed by 4 bases and the J gene end by 4 bases; junction bases not matched to a gene: 9. In DNA, the CDR3 is TGTGCCTGGACGACTCGACAGGGAATCTATGGCTACACCTTC. It yields the protein CAWTTRQGIYGYTF.

In its sample, this clonotype was seen many times. This sequence joins TRBV19 and TRBJ1-1, with D tentatively TRBD1 (5 bases). Trimming cost V 4 bases and J 0 bases, with 12 bases left between them. CDR1 and CDR2 from the germline V gene are LNHDA and SQIVND (reference sequence). The CDR3 contains 15 residues. CDR3 nucleotide sequence: TGTGCCAGTAGTAGGGGGGAGCTCATGAACACTGAAGCTTTCTTT. Its translation: CASSRGELMNTEAFF.

In its sample, this clonotype was seen a few times. This chain connects TRBV12-5 to TRBJ1-6, with D unclear. V lost 0 bases to trimming and J lost 5 bases, with 8 bases between them. Per the germline V gene, CDR1 is LGHNT and CDR2 is FRNRAP. The CDR3 is 15 amino acids. The CDR3 sequence: CASGLVEGHNSPLHF. The CDR3 bases are TGTGCTAGTGGTTTGGTAGAGGGTCATAATTCACCCCTCCACTTT.

The chain uses TRBV3-1 and TRBJ2-1; tentative D call: TRBD2 (6 bases). Germline CDR1 is LGHDT and CDR2 is YNNKEL (reference sequence). Deletions cut 2 bases from V and 0 bases from J, with 14 bases between. CDR3 length equals 17 residues. CDR3 loop: CASSQLAEPSSYNEQFF. In DNA, the CDR3 is TGTGCCAGCAGCCAATTAGCGGAACCCTCCTCCTACAATGAGCAGTTCTTC.

In this sample, this clonotype turned up many times. The rearrangement uses TRBV28 and TRBJ2-7; 11 nucleotides align to TRBD1. Losses at the gene ends were 8 bases for V and 6 bases for J; bases not matched to a gene: 9. CDR1 MDHEN and CDR2 SYDVKM come from the germline V gene. The CDR3 has 14 amino acids. The DNA for the CDR3 is TGTGCCAGCGGGCCGGGACAGGGGGTTGGCGAGCAGTACTTC. As protein: CASGPGQGVGEQYF.

This chain connects TRBV20-1 to TRBJ2-1, with 11 nucleotides matching TRBD2. Germline CDR1 is DFQATT and CDR2 is SNEGSKA (reference sequence). CDR3 length: 18 amino acids. Unmatched junction bases numbered 11, after V lost 3 bases and J lost 1 base. CDR3 loop: CSASPPRASGRSYNEQFF. The DNA of the CDR3 is TGCAGTGCTAGTCCCCCCCGGGCTAGCGGGAGGTCCTACAATGAGCAGTTCTTC.

In this sample, this clonotype turned up many times. The V and J genes are TRBV20-1 and TRBJ2-1; 9 nucleotides align to TRBD2. The junction had 7 bases not matched to a gene; V was cut back by 5 bases and J by 2 bases. The germline gives CDR1 DFQATT, CDR2 SNEGSKA (reference sequence). This CDR3 region has 15 residues. The DNA of the CDR3 is TGCAGTGCTCCCGGAGGCGGGAGGGCCTACAATGAGCAGTTCTTC. Translated: CSAPGGGRAYNEQFF.

Ten or more counts support this clonotype. The chain carries TRBV2 and TRBJ2-5; D possibly corresponds to TRBD2 (5 bases). CDR3 size: 14 residues. Germline V gives CDR1 SNHLY, CDR2 FYNNEI. The germline V and J ends were trimmed by 4 bases and 5 bases, with 14 bases remaining between them. CDR3 loop: CASSGTTTGETQYF. CDR3 sequence (DNA): TGTGCCAGCAGTGGGACCACAACGGGGGAGACCCAGTACTTC.

The genes are TRBV14 and TRBJ2-5; 8 bases match TRBD2. V was pared by 2 bases and J by 1 base, with 3 bases of the junction left unmatched. CDR3 length: 15 residues. Germline V gene lookup returns CDR1 SGHDN and CDR2 FVKESK. This CDR3 is CASSQPGLGQETQYF. The CDR3 DNA sequence: TGTGCCAGCAGCCAACCGGGACTAGGCCAAGAGACCCAGTACTTC.

This clonotype was seen repeatedly, ten times or more. The rearrangement links TRBV27 to TRBJ2-3; D unclear. Germline-derived CDR1 and CDR2 are MNHEY and SMNVEV (reference sequence). The CDR3 contains 11 residues. V was pared by 6 bases and J by 5 bases, with 6 bases between. The CDR3 coding sequence is TGTGCCAGCAGGACTTTAGATACGCAGTATTTT. This encodes CASRTLDTQYF.

This clonotype was seen ten or more times. As DNA, the CDR3 is TGCGCCAGCAGCTTGCAGGGGAAGAACACTGAAGCTTTCTTT. It yields the protein CASSLQGKNTEAFF. This sequence joins TRBV5-1 and TRBJ1-1; D perhaps matches TRBD1 (6 bases). Germline values: CDR1 SGHRS, CDR2 YFSETQ. Trimming pared 1 base from V and 1 base from J, leaving 8 bases between. CDR3 size: 14 residues.

This clonotype was recorded many times. This chain links TRBV28 with TRBJ1-1; possibly TRBD1 for D (5 bases). The CDR3 has 14 residues. Germline V lookup: CDR1 MDHEN, CDR2 SYDVKM. The V and J ends lost 3 bases and 4 bases respectively, with 12 bases between them. The CDR3 DNA reads as TGTGCCAGCAGTTTGGGGGGGAGTGGCACTGAAGCTTTCTTT. Amino acid sequence: CASSLGGSGTEAFF.

The J gene is TRBJ2-7, the V gene TRBV12-3 or TRBV12-4; D is perhaps TRBD2 (6 bases). This CDR3 has 14 amino acids. V was pared by 6 bases and J by 0 bases, with 12 bases between. The CDR3 bases are TGTGCCAGCAGGTCAGCGGGTTTCTCCTACGAGCAGTACTTC. Its protein is CASRSAGFSYEQYF.

This clonotype showed up many times. The rearrangement uses TRBV12-3 or TRBV12-4 and TRBJ2-1; 10 bases agree with TRBD2. The trim removed 4 bases at V and 7 bases at J, leaving 7 bases unmatched. The CDR3 runs to 15 residues. The CDR3: CASSSLAGVGNEQFF. The CDR3 DNA reads TGTGCCAGCAGTTCGCTAGCGGGAGTGGGAAATGAGCAGTTCTTC.